Listed here is a single TCR beta chain. The CDR3 length is 15 residues. V lost 3 bases and J lost 1, with 12 bases in between. Germline V gene data show CDR1 as SGHTA and CDR2 as FQGNSA. This sample is part of a study of blood T cell repertoires in COVID-19. Study context: Spain, Italy and the United States supplied samples that represented acute and convalescent COVID-19. The analysed material was cDNA or gDNA that came from T cells, B-cell-depleted T cells, or PBMCs.

Authors' analysis steps: Cell counts per sample came from amplifying reference gene primers. Method: immunoSEQ multiplex PCR; TCRdb's copy keeps in-frame clones and lacks some. V, J and clone size reflect that table, while D and trimming were determined from the DNA. The sample consists of about 50,000 clones, 90% of them appearing once. This TCR derives from a woman aged 80 or over with acute or convalescent COVID-19. The sequencing input was peripheral blood. This sequence joins TRBV7-2 and TRBJ1-1, with D hard to call. The CDR3 reads CASSLSSRWNTEAFF. The CDR3 DNA reads TGTGCCAGCAGCTTGAGTAGCCGTTGGAACACTGAAGCTTTCTTT.